The sequence of this T cell receptor beta chain was determined in a study of OX40 agonist ivuxolimab in advanced cancers. V lost 2 bases, J lost 8 bases, and 9 bases lay in between. From germline, CDR1 is SGHTA and CDR2 FQGTGA. This CDR3 has 13 amino acids. Assay: immunoSEQ multiplex PCR; the TCRdb copy retains only in-frame clones and omits some. In the table there are 74,000 or so clones, around 83% of which are singletons. The receptor comes from an adult with an advanced solid tumor such as melanoma, head and neck, liver or kidney cancer. V usage is TRBV7-3 and J usage is TRBJ2-2; no definite D call. Specimen: CD4+ or CD8+ T cells sorted from blood, collected in a trial of the OX40 agonist ivuxolimab. CDR3 DNA: TGTGCCAGCAGCTTACAGACTGGAGGGGAGCTGTTTTTT. It translates to CASSLQTGGELFF. Variable domain in full (rest from reference TRBV7-3 and TRBJ2-2): GAGVSQTPSNKVTEKGKYVELRCDPISGHTALYWYRQSLGQGPEFLIYFQGTGAADDSGLPNDRFFAVRPEGSVSTLKIQRTERGDSAVYLCASSLQTGGELFFGEGSRLTVL.